This TCR beta chain was observed in a study of CD8 T cells in ankylosing spondylitis. TCRdb used MiXCR to reprocess the 5' RACE reads, holding one entry per CDR3 protein. The sample records approximately 240,000 distinct CDR3 sequences, more than 20% being singletons. Germline lookup yields CDR1 SGHKS and CDR2 YYEKEE (reference sequence). The CDR3 is made up of 12 amino acids. V was pared by 5 bases and J by 4 bases, with 9 bases between. This clonotype was counted ten times or more. Antigen unknown. Points from the study as a whole: Some motif variants had been reported before (in reactive arthritis synovial fluid and blood).

Sample: blood, either unsorted or a sorted T cell fraction (not recorded which). This receptor was identified in a male donor with ankylosing spondylitis or in good health (not recorded which). J is TRBJ1-2 and V is TRBV5-5; D ambiguous. CDR3 sequence reads: CASSPQSYGYTF. The DNA of the CDR3 is TGTGCCAGCAGTCCTCAGTCCTATGGCTACACCTTC.